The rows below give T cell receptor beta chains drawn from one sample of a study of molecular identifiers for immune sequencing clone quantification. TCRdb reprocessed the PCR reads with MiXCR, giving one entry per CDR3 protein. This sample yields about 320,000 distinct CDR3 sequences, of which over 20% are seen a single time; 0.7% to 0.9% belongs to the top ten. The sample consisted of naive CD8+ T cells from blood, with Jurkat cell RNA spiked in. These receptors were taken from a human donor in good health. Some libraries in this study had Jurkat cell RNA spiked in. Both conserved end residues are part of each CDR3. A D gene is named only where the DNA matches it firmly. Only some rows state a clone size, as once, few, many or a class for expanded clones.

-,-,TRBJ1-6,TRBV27,TGTGCCAGCAGTTTGGGCCCTACCGGGTATTTCCCCCTCCACTTT,CASSLGPTGYFPLHF
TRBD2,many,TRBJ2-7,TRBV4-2,TGTGCCAGCAGCCCGCGACTAGCGGGAGGGCCTTACGAGCAGTACTTC,CASSPRLAGGPYEQYF
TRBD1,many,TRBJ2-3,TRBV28,TGTGCCAGCAGTACAGGGGGAGGTTTGGCAGATACGCAGTATTTT,CASSTGGGLADTQYF
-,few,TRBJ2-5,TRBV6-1,TGTGCCAGCAGTGAATCTTCCGTGGTCGGGTCCCAAGAGACCCAGTACTTC,CASSESSVVGSQETQYF
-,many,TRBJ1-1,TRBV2,TGTGCCAGCATGGTACAGGTCTTAACTGAAGCTTTCTTT,CASMVQVLTEAFF
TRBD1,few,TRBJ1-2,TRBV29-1,TGCAGCGTTGAAGGGGGGACAGGGTTTGACTATGGCTACACCTTC,CSVEGGTGFDYGYTF
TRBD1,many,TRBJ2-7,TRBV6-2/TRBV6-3,TGTGCCAGCAGCTACACGCCGGGACAGGGTTTCTACGAGCAGTACTTC,CASSYTPGQGFYEQYF
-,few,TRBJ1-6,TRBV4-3,TGCGCCAGCAGCCAAGGGGCCAGGGGTGTGCATTCACCCCTCCACTTT,CASSQGARGVHSPLHF
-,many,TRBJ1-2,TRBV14,TGTGCCAGCAGCCAAACAGGGATTTTTGGCTACACCTTC,CASSQTGIFGYTF
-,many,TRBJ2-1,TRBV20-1,TGCAGTGCCAAACCAGGGGTTTCCCACAATGAGCAGTTCTTC,CSAKPGVSHNEQFF
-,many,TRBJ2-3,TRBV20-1,TGCAGTGCTAGAGATCCCGGTCGGCAGGGCGCCACAGATACGCAGTATTTT,CSARDPGRQGATDTQYF
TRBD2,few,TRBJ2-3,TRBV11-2,TGTGCCAGCAGCTTAGAAGCGGGAGGGCCGCGTACGCAGTATTTT,CASSLEAGGPRTQYF
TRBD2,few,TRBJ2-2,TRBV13,TGTGCCAGCAGCTTCGGACTAGCGGGAGCCGTCGGGGAGCTGTTTTTT,CASSFGLAGAVGELFF
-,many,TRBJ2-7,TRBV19,TGTGCCACTTCGACCGTGGAGGGGGACGAGCAGTACTTC,CATSTVEGDEQYF
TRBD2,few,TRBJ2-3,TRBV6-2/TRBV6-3,TGTGCCAGCAGTTCCGCGGGGGAAGCAGATACGCAGTATTTT,CASSSAGEADTQYF
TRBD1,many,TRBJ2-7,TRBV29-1,TGCAGCGCCGAGGGGGCAGAGACCTACGAGCAGTACTTC,CSAEGAETYEQYF
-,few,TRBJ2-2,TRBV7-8,TGTGCCAGCAGCTTAGCTGAGGGAATGAACACCGGGGAGCTGTTTTTT,CASSLAEGMNTGELFF
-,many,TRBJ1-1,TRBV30,TGTGCCTGGAGTGTCGGCGGGTTCACTGAAGCTTTCTTT,CAWSVGGFTEAFF
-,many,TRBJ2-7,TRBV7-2,TGTGCCAGCAGCTTAGTTCTGGGGGCAGGCGAGCAGTACTTC,CASSLVLGAGEQYF
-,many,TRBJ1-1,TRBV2,TGTGCCAGCGTGGACGGATTGAACACTGAAGCTTTCTTT,CASVDGLNTEAFF
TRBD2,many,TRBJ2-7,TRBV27,TGTGCCAGCAGTTTAGGAGCGGGGACCTACGAGCAGTACTTC,CASSLGAGTYEQYF
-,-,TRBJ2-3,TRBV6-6,TGTGCCAGCGGTTACCCCCCGGGGGGCACAGATACGCAGTATTTT,CASGYPPGGTDTQYF
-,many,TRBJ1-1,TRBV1,TGCACCAGCAGCCAAGTTCCCTGGGCGTGTACTGAAGCTTTCTTT,CTSSQVPWACTEAFF
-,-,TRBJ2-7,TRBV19,TGTGCCAGTAGTATGAATATTCGGGTATTCTACGAGCAGTACTTC,CASSMNIRVFYEQYF
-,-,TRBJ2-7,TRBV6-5,TGTGCCAGCAGTTATGAATGGACAGATCCCTACGAGCAGTACTTC,CASSYEWTDPYEQYF
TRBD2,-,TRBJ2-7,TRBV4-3,TGCGCCAGCAGCCAAGAAGTCCTAGCGGGACCCTACGAGCAGTACTTC,CASSQEVLAGPYEQYF
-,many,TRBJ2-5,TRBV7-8,TGTGCCAGCAGCTCATTGGTGGTAGGGGAAGAGACCCAGTACTTC,CASSSLVVGEETQYF
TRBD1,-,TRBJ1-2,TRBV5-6,TGTGCCAGCAGCTTGAAGGGGGCGCAGGGCTACACCTTC,CASSLKGAQGYTF